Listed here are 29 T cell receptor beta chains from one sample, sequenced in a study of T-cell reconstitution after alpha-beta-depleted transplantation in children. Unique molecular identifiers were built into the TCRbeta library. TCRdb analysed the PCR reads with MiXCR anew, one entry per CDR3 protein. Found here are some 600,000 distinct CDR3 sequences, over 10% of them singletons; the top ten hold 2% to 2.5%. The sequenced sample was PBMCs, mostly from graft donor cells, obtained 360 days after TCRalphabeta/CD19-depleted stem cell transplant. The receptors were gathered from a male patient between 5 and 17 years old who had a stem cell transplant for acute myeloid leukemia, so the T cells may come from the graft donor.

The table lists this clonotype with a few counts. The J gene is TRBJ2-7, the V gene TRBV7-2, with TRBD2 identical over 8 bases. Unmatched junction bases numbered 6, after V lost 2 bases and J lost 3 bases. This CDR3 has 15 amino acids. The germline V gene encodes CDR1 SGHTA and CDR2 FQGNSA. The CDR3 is CASSLNSGTFYEQYF. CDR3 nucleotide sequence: TGTGCCAGCAGCTTAAATAGCGGGACGTTCTACGAGCAGTACTTC.

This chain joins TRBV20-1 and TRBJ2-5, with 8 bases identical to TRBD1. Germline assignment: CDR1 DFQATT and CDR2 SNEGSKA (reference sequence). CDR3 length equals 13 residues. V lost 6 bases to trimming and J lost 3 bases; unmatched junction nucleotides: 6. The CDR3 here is CSATDRVEETQYF. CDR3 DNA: TGCAGTGCCACGGACAGGGTTGAAGAGACCCAGTACTTC.

CDR3 sequence (DNA): TGTGCCACCAGTGATCGGGGCCCCGAGCAGTACTTC. Amino acids: CATSDRGPEQYF. The chain uses TRBV24-1 and TRBJ2-7; D possibly matches TRBD1 or TRBD2 (5 bases each). Germline V gene lookup returns CDR1 KGHDR and CDR2 SFDVKD. V was trimmed by 3 bases and J by 6 bases, leaving 8 bases between them. The length of the CDR3 is 12 residues.

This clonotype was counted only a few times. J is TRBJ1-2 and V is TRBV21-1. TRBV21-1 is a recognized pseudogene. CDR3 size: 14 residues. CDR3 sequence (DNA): TGTGCCAGCAGCACGCGAACAAGGAACTATGGCTACACCTTC. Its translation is CASSTRTRNYGYTF.

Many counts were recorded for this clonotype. CDR3 bases: TGCGCCAGCAGCTTGGAGGTTGCCAGGAGAAACCCTGGCTACACCTTC. This sequence encodes CASSLEVARRNPGYTF. The V call is TRBV5-1, the J call TRBJ1-2, with D unclear. In germline, CDR1 is SGHRS, CDR2 YFSETQ. The CDR3 is 16 residues long. The V end was cut by 0 bases, the J end by 7 bases, with 19 bases between.

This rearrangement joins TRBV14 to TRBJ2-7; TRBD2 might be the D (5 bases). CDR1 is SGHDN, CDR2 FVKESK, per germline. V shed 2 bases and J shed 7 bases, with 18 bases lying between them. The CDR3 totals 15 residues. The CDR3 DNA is TGTGCCAGCAGCCAAAGCGGCCAGATACTACGAGAGCAGTACTTC. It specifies CASSQSGQILREQYF.

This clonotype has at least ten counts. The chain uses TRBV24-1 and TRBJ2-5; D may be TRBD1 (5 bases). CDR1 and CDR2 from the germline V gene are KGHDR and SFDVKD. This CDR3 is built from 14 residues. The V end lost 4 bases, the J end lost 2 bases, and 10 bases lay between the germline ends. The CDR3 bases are TGTGCCACCAGTGACCGACAGAAACAAGAGACCCAGTACTTC. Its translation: CATSDRQKQETQYF.

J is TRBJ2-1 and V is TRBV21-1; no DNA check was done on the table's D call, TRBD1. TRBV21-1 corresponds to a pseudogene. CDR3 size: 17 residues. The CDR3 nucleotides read TGTGCCAGCAGCAAGGGGGCGGGAGTCTACCCCTACAATGAGCAGTTCTTC. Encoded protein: CASSKGAGVYPYNEQFF.

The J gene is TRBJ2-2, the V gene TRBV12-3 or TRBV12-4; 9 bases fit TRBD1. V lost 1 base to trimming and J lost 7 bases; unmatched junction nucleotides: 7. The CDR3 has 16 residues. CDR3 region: CASSLEQGALGGELFF. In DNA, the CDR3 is TGTGCCAGCAGTTTAGAACAGGGGGCCCTAGGCGGGGAGCTGTTTTTT.

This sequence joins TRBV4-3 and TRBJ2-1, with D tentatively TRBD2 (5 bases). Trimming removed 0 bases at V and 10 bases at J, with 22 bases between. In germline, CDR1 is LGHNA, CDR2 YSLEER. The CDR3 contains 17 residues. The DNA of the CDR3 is TGCGCCAGCAGCCAAGAGTTCCGACAACAGAGGGTTTACGAGCAGTTCTTC. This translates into CASSQEFRQQRVYEQFF.

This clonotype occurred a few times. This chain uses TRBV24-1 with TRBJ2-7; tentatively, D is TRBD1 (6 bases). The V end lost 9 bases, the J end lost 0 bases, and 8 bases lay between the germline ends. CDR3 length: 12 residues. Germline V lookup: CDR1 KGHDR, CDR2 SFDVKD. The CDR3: CATGDTSYEQYF. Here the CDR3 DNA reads TGTGCCACCGGGGACACCTCCTACGAGCAGTACTTC.

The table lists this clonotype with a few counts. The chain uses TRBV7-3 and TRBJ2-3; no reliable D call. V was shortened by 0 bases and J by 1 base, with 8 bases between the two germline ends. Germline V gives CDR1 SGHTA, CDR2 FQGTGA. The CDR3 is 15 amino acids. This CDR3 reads CASSLTQERTDTQYF. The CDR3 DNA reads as TGTGCCAGCAGCTTAACCCAAGAGCGCACAGATACGCAGTATTTT.

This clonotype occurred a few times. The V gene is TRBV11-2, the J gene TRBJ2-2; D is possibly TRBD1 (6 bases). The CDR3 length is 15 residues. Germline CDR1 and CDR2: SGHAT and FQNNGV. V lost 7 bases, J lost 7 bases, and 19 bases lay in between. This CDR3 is CASNWGLLRIGELFF. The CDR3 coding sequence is TGTGCCAGCAATTGGGGGCTCCTGAGGATCGGGGAGCTGTTTTTT.

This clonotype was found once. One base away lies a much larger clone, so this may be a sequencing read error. The CDR3 loop reads CSVDGQKNEPFF. The CDR3 nucleotides are TGCAGCGTTGATGGACAGAAAAATGAGCCGTTCTTC. The J gene is TRBJ2-1, the V gene TRBV29-1; D is possibly TRBD1 (6 bases). This CDR3 is 12 amino acids long. Germline CDR1 reads SQVTM; CDR2 reads ANQGSEA.

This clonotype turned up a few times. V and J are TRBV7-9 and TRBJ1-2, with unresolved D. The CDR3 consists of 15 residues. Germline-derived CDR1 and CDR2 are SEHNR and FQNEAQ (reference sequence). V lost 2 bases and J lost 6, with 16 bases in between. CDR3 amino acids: CASSLPGWRADGYTF. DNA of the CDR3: TGTGCCAGCAGCTTACCCGGTTGGCGGGCGGATGGCTACACCTTC.

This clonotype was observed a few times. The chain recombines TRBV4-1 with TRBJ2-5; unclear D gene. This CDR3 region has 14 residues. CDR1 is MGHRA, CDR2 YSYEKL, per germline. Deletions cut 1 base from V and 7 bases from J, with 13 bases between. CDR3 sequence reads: CASSQVGSSGTQYF. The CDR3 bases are TGCGCCAGCAGCCAAGTGGGGTCGTCGGGGACCCAGTACTTC.

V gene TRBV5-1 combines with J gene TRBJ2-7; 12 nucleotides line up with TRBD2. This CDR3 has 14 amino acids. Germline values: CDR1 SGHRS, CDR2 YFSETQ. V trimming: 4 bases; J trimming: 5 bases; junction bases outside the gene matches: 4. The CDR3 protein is CASSAGLAGHEQYF. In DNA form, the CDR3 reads TGCGCCAGCAGCGCGGGACTAGCGGGCCACGAGCAGTACTTC.

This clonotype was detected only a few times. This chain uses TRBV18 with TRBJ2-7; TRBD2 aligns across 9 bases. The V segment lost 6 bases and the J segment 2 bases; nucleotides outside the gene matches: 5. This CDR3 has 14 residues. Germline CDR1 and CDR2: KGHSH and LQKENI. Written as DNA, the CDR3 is TGTGCCAGCTCCCGGACTAGCGCAACCTACGAGCAGTACTTC. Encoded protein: CASSRTSATYEQYF.

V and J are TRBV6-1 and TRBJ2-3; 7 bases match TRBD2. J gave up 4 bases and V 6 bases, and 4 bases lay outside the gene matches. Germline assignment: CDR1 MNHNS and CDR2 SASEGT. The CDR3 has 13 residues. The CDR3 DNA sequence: TGTGCCAGCAGGGCGGGAGCGGCAGATACGCAGTATTTT. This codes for CASRAGAADTQYF.

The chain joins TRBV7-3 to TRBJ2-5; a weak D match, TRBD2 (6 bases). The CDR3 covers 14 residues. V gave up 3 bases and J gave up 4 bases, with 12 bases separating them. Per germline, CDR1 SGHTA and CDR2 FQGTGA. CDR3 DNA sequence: TGTGCCAGCAGCTTGGACGGGAGAGTAGAGACCCAGTACTTC. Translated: CASSLDGRVETQYF. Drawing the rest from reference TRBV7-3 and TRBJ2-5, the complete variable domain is GAGVSQTPSNKVTEKGKYVELRCDPISGHTALYWYRQSLGQGPEFLIYFQGTGAADDSGLPNDRFFAVRPEGSVSTLKIQRTERGDSAVYLCASSLDGRVETQYFGPGTRLLVL.

CDR3 sequence: CASSGRDRFTDTQYF. In DNA, the CDR3 is TGTGCCAGCAGTGGCCGGGACCGCTTCACAGATACGCAGTATTTT. J is TRBJ2-3 and V is TRBV25-1; D is possibly TRBD1 or TRBD2 (5 bases each). The germline V gene encodes CDR1 MGHDK and CDR2 SYGVNS. Trimming pared 4 bases from V and 2 bases from J, leaving 13 bases between. The CDR3 runs 15 residues. Together with reference TRBV25-1 and TRBJ2-3, the CDR3 gives the full variable domain: EADIYQTPRYLVIGTGKKITLECSQTMGHDKMYWYQQDPGMELHLIHYSYGVNSTEKGDLSSESTVSRIRTEHFPLTLESARPSHTSQYLCASSGRDRFTDTQYFGPGTRLTVL.

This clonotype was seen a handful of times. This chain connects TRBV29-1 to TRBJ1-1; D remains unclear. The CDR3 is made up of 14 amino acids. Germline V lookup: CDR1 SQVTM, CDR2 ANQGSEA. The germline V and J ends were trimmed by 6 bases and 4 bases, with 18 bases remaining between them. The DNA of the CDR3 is TGCAGCGTACTACGGACTCAGCGGGGCACTGAAGCTTTCTTT. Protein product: CSVLRTQRGTEAFF.

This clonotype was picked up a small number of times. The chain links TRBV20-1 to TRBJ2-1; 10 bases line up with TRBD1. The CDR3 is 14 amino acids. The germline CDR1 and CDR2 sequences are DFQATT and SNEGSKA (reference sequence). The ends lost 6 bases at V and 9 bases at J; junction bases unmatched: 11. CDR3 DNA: TGCAGTGCACCGGGACAGGGGCTTTCCGGTGAGCAGTTCTTC. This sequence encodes CSAPGQGLSGEQFF.

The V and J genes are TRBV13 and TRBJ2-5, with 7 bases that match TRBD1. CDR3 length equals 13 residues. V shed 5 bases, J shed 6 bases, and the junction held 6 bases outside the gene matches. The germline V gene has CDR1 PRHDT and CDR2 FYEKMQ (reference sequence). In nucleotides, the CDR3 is TGTGCCAGCAGCCAGGGGGTTTCGAAGACCCAGTACTTC. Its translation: CASSQGVSKTQYF.

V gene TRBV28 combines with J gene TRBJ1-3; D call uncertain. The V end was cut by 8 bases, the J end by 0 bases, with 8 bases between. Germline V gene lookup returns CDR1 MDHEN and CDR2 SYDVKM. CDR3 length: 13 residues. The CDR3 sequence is CASLDTSGNTIYF. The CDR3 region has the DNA TGTGCCAGCCTAGACACCTCTGGAAACACCATATATTTT.

The CDR3 protein is CASSLIASQPTRKPLAKNIQYF. CDR3 DNA sequence: TGCGCCAGCAGCTTGATCGCTAGTCAACCCACACGGAAACCTCTAGCCAAAAACATTCAGTACTTC. V gene TRBV5-1 combines with J gene TRBJ2-4; D uncertain. V was clipped by 1 base and J by 0 bases, with 29 bases between them. The CDR3 runs 22 residues. Germline-derived CDR1 and CDR2 are SGHRS and YFSETQ.

The CDR3: CASSLVAEQQYF. CDR3 in DNA: TGCGCCAGCAGCTTGGTGGCAGAGCAGCAGTACTTC. V gene TRBV5-1 combines with J gene TRBJ2-7; D is undetermined. The V gene's germline CDR1 is SGHRS and CDR2 YFSETQ. Trimming shortened V by 0 bases and J by 8 bases, and 9 bases separated the two germline ends. The CDR3 is 12 residues long.

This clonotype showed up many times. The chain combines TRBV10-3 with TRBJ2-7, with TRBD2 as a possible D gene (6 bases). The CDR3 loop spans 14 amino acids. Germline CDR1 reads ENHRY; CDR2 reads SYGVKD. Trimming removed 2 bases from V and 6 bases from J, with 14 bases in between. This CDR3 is CAISEAEGGGEQYF. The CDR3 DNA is TGTGCCATCAGTGAGGCAGAGGGAGGAGGCGAGCAGTACTTC.

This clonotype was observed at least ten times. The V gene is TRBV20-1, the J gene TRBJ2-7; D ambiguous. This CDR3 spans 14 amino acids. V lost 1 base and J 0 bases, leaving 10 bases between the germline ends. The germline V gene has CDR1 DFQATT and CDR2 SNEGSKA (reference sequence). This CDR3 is CSARVTIISYEQYF. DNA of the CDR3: TGCAGTGCTAGAGTGACCATTATCTCCTACGAGCAGTACTTC.